The rows below give T cell receptor beta chains drawn from one sample of a study of PD-1 blockade in classical Hodgkin lymphoma. Profiling relied on immunoSEQ multiplex PCR, and the TCRdb table lists in-frame clones only, not all of them. Of around 99,000 clones in the sample, 75% to 85% were seen once. The sequenced sample was peripheral blood mononuclear cells (PBMCs), obtained before the second cycle of nivolumab. The receptors were gathered from a human donor with classical Hodgkin lymphoma. Each CDR3 is given with its conserved first and last residue. D genes are given only for firm matches. Some rows mark clone size as missing; the rest say once, few, many or name a class of expanded clone.

J	D	V	size	CDR3	DNA
TRBJ2-7	-	TRBV6-6	-	CASSYSGGDYEQYF	TGTGCCAGCAGTTACTCCGGAGGGGACTACGAGCAGTACTTC
TRBJ2-7	-	TRBV4-1	many	CASSQEVSWGGDEQYF	TGCGCCAGCAGCCAAGAAGTGTCCTGGGGAGGTGATGAGCAGTACTTC
TRBJ2-5	TRBD2	TRBV9	-	CASSVAAGARETQYF	TGTGCCAGCAGCGTAGCAGCGGGAGCTCGAGAGACCCAGTACTTC
TRBJ1-1	-	TRBV11-1	-	CASRPQPRGTRNTEAFF	TGTGCCAGCAGACCACAACCTCGGGGTACAAGGAACACTGAAGCTTTCTTT
TRBJ1-3	-	TRBV18	-	CASSPGPGSGNTIYF	TGTGCCAGCTCCCCCGGGCCAGGCTCTGGAAACACCATATATTTT
TRBJ2-5	-	TRBV5-4	-	CASSENLLTQYF	TGTGCCAGCAGCGAGAACTTACTGACCCAGTACTTC
TRBJ1-2	-	TRBV28	-	CASSLRTNGYTF	TGTGCCAGCAGTTTAAGGACGAATGGCTACACCTTC
TRBJ2-7	-	TRBV11-2	-	CATHGIAYEQYF	TGTGCCACCCACGGGATAGCCTACGAGCAGTACTTC
TRBJ2-2	-	TRBV19	-	CASSRDPLAGELFF	TGTGCCAGTAGTAGGGACCCCCTGGCCGGGGAGCTGTTTTTT
TRBJ2-1	TRBD2	TRBV10-3	-	CAISREAGVSTFYNEQFF	TGTGCCATCAGTAGAGAAGCGGGAGTCTCGACTTTCTACAATGAGCAGTTCTTC
TRBJ2-5	-	TRBV9	-	CASSVALGGETQYF	TGTGCCAGCAGCGTAGCCCTCGGCGGGGAGACCCAGTACTTC
TRBJ2-2	-	TRBV7-9	-	CASSFSLSGRLFF	TGTGCCAGCAGCTTTTCCCTGAGTGGGAGACTGTTTTTT
TRBJ1-1	TRBD1	TRBV29-1	-	CSAEGQVGTEAFF	TGCAGCGCCGAGGGACAGGTAGGAACTGAAGCTTTCTTT
TRBJ1-1	TRBD1	TRBV30	-	CAWSARTGGTEAFF	TGTGCCTGGAGTGCCCGGACAGGGGGCACTGAAGCTTTCTTT
TRBJ2-7	-	TRBV21-1	-	CASSWAGQAPYEQYF	TGTGCCAGCAGCTGGGCTGGACAGGCCCCCTACGAGCAGTACTTC
TRBJ2-5	-	TRBV19	few	CASSIVAAQETQYF	TGTGCCAGTAGTATCGTGGCGGCCCAAGAGACCCAGTACTTC
TRBJ2-2	-	TRBV7-2	-	CASSLRPGELFF	TGTGCCAGCAGCCTACGACCCGGGGAGCTGTTTTTT
TRBJ1-3	-	TRBV6-1	-	CASSERLSGSPDRAGNTIYF	TGTGCCAGCAGTGAACGTCTTTCCGGGTCCCCCGACCGCGCTGGAAACACCATATATTTT
TRBJ2-5	-	TRBV7-9	-	CASSLLQSETQYF	TGTGCCAGCAGCTTGCTGCAATCAGAGACCCAGTACTTC
TRBJ2-1	TRBD2	TRBV7-2	-	CASSLTGRAYNEQFF	TGTGCCAGCAGCCTGACGGGGAGGGCCTACAATGAGCAGTTCTTC
TRBJ2-7	-	TRBV5-1	-	CASSLGPGSTHEQYF	TGCGCCAGCAGCTTGGGGCCAGGGTCGACCCACGAGCAGTACTTC
TRBJ1-2	-	TRBV7-2	-	CASSPLGGQSYGYTF	TGTGCCAGCAGCCCGCTGGGGGGGCAGAGCTATGGCTACACCTTC
TRBJ2-1	-	TRBV5-5	-	CASNKGYEQFF	TGTGCCAGCAACAAAGGGTATGAGCAGTTCTTC
TRBJ1-1	TRBD1	TRBV6-5	-	CASSYQTGGQTEAFF	TGTGCCAGCAGTTACCAAACAGGGGGCCAGACTGAAGCTTTCTTT
TRBJ2-2	-	TRBV19	-	CASSIGAGGLVGELFF	TGTGCCAGTAGTATAGGGGCCGGGGGGCTCGTCGGGGAGCTGTTTTTT
TRBJ2-7	-	TRBV25-1	-	CASSSRRAYEQYF	TGTGCCAGCAGTAGCAGGAGAGCCTACGAGCAGTACTTC
TRBJ2-3	TRBD1	TRBV6-4	-	CASSPDRASDTQYF	TGTGCCAGCAGTCCTGACAGGGCGTCAGATACGCAGTATTTT
TRBJ2-1	TRBD2	TRBV7-2	-	CASSSSIGTSGSEDEQFF	TGTGCCAGCAGCTCATCAATCGGGACTAGCGGGAGTGAGGATGAGCAGTTCTTC
TRBJ1-5	-	TRBV9	-	CASSTSDGPNQPQHF	TGTGCCAGCAGCACCTCGGACGGACCCAATCAGCCCCAGCATTTT
TRBJ2-7	-	TRBV18	-	CASSRTTDYEQYF	TGTGCCAGCTCCCGTACGACAGACTACGAGCAGTACTTC
TRBJ1-5	-	TRBV10-3	-	CAISEGVQPQHF	TGTGCCATCAGTGAGGGGGTTCAGCCCCAGCATTTT
TRBJ2-7	TRBD1	TRBV5-4	-	CASSLNRGNEQYF	TGTGCCAGCAGCTTGAACAGGGGGAACGAGCAGTACTTC
TRBJ2-1	TRBD1	TRBV7-9	-	CASSPRQGRGKDEQFF	TGTGCCAGCAGTCCCCGGCAGGGCAGGGGGAAAGATGAGCAGTTCTTC
TRBJ2-5	-	TRBV19	once	CASSAGFWETQYF	TGTGCCAGTAGTGCAGGGTTTTGGGAGACCCAGTACTTC
TRBJ1-5	-	TRBV2	-	CASSASNQPQHF	TGTGCCAGCAGTGCCAGCAATCAGCCCCAGCATTTT
TRBJ2-7	TRBD1	TRBV7-2	-	CASSARHGQGRYEQYF	TGTGCCAGCAGCGCCCGCCATGGACAGGGCCGGTACGAGCAGTACTTC
TRBJ2-2	-	TRBV7-9	-	CASTAGRAGYTGELFF	TGTGCCAGCACGGCAGGGCGAGCGGGCTACACCGGGGAGCTGTTTTTT